A single sample gave rise to the 8 T cell receptor beta chains below, sequenced in a study of T cell changes during pregnancy in multiple sclerosis. The assay was immunoSEQ multiplex PCR, and TCRdb's table has in-frame clones only and misses some. The repertoire holds tens of thousands of clones, about 89% seen once, with approximately 2.4% in the top ten. The sample was peripheral blood, taken in the first trimester of pregnancy. Receptors were obtained from a female donor with multiple sclerosis, enrolled in a pregnancy study.

J is TRBJ2-3 and V is TRBV7-9, with 10 bases lining up with TRBD1. The ends lost 5 bases at V and 5 bases at J; junction bases unmatched: 13. This CDR3 is built from 17 residues. Germline CDR1 reads SEHNR; CDR2 reads FQNEAQ (reference sequence). The CDR3 DNA reads TGTGCCAGCAGCCTAGAGAGGACAGGGGGGGAGAGAGATACGCAGTATTTT. This encodes CASSLERTGGERDTQYF.

The chain links TRBV28 to TRBJ2-1; 13 bases are shared with TRBD2. The CDR3 has 14 residues. Trimming removed 6 bases from V and 7 bases from J; junction bases left unmatched: 3. Germline CDR1 is MDHEN and CDR2 is SYDVKM. CDR3 DNA sequence: TGTGCCAGCAGAGCGGGACTAGCGGGGAATGAGCAGTTCTTC. It encodes CASRAGLAGNEQFF.

V gene TRBV7-9 combines with J gene TRBJ2-3, with 11 nucleotides matching TRBD1. CDR1 and CDR2 (germline): SEHNR, FQNEAQ (reference sequence). J was trimmed by 4 bases and V by 1 base; bases with no gene match: 1. This CDR3 has 15 amino acids. The CDR3 DNA sequence: TGTGCCAGCAGCTTAGGGGGACAGGGGGCAGATACGCAGTATTTT. Its protein is CASSLGGQGADTQYF.

This clone has a single count. The chain couples TRBV7-9 to TRBJ1-4; no clear D gene. The CDR3 runs to 19 residues. The germline gives CDR1 SEHNR, CDR2 FQNEAQ (reference sequence). Between the trimmed V and J ends, which lost 7 bases and 7 bases, there was a span of 31 bases. The CDR3 spells CASTSIGHGDTGEGEKLFF. The CDR3 bases are TGTGCCAGCACCTCAATTGGGCACGGGGATACCGGAGAAGGTGAAAAACTGTTTTTT.

This chain connects TRBV11-2 to TRBJ2-7, with TRBD1 matching over 12 bases. Germline V lookup: CDR1 SGHAT, CDR2 FQNNGV. V lost 5 bases and J lost 4; bases outside the gene matches: 6. There are 15 residues in the CDR3. The CDR3, as DNA: TGTGCCAGCAGCCTGGGACAGGGGGCGTTTTACGAGCAGTACTTC. Protein: CASSLGQGAFYEQYF.

The CDR3: CASSPDRHQPQHF. DNA of the CDR3: TGTGCCAGCTCACCGGACAGACACCAGCCCCAGCATTTT. The V gene is TRBV18, the J gene TRBJ1-5; a weak D match, TRBD1 (6 bases). V was cut by 3 bases and J by 7 bases, with 10 bases left in between. This CDR3 has 13 amino acids. Germline V gene data show CDR1 as KGHSH and CDR2 as LQKENI.

The chain carries TRBV30 and TRBJ2-3, with no clear D. V lost 1 base and J 8 bases, leaving 10 bases between the germline ends. The length of the CDR3 is 12 residues. CDR1 and CDR2 from the germline V gene are GTSNPN and SVGIG (reference sequence). CDR3 nucleotide sequence: TGTGCCTGGAGTGGCGGCGAGCGTACGCAGTATTTT. It specifies CAWSGGERTQYF.

The rearrangement joins TRBV19 to TRBJ2-1; maybe TRBD2 (5 bases). Germline CDR1 reads LNHDA; CDR2 reads SQIVND (reference sequence). V lost 3 bases and J lost 3, with 21 bases in between. This CDR3 contains 18 residues. In DNA, the CDR3 is TGTGCCAGTAGTATTACGTCAAACCGACTACCCATCTACAATGAGCAGTTCTTC. Its translation: CASSITSNRLPIYNEQFF.